These 32 T cell receptor beta chains were all obtained from the same sample, sequenced in a study of T-cell memory formation after mild COVID-19. Each CDR3 protein is one row after TCRdb ran MiXCR on the 5' RACE reads. The data hold about 400,000 distinct CDR3 sequences, with more than 20% observed a single time. The sequenced material came from PBMCs or a T cell subset sorted from them (not recorded which). The receptors derive from an adult woman who had mild COVID-19 (a few samples of this study predate the infection). Cell type and time point are not known.

This clonotype was seen ten or more times. This sequence joins TRBV24-1 and TRBJ2-7; TRBD1 aligns across 8 bases. Germline-derived CDR1 and CDR2 are KGHDR and SFDVKD. After removal of 9 bases from V and 1 base from J, the junction contained 10 bases not matched to a gene. The CDR3 runs to 15 residues. CDR3 region: CATLWTGSFSYEQYF. The CDR3 region has the DNA TGTGCCACCCTTTGGACAGGGTCATTTTCCTACGAGCAGTACTTC.

The chain couples TRBV3-1 to TRBJ1-4; D perhaps matches TRBD1 (5 bases). The CDR3 runs 15 residues. Germline loops: CDR1 LGHDT, CDR2 YNNKEL (reference sequence). V was clipped by 4 bases and J by 7 bases, with 16 bases between them. The CDR3 region is CASSRGLSKGEKLFF. CDR3 DNA sequence: TGTGCCAGCAGCCGGGGCCTCTCCAAAGGTGAAAAACTGTTTTTT.

This clonotype was seen only a few times. A read error may be the cause here, since a much bigger clone is one base away. V is TRBV10-3 and J is TRBJ2-7; either TRBD1 or TRBD2 may fit D (5 bases each). Trimming left V 2 bases short and J 5 bases short, with 10 bases between. CDR1 is ENHRY and CDR2 is SYGVKD in the germline V gene. This CDR3 spans 13 amino acids. The CDR3 is CAISEGRDDEQYF. The DNA for the CDR3 is TGTGCCATCAGTGAGGGCAGGGACGACGAGCAGTACTTC.

This clonotype appeared a few times. This chain links TRBV4-2 with TRBJ1-4, with 7 bases lining up with TRBD1. The trim removed 3 bases at V and 3 bases at J, leaving 4 bases unmatched. The length of the CDR3 is 15 residues. In germline, CDR1 is LGHNA, CDR2 YNFKEQ. CDR3 in amino acids: CASSHSDRANEKLFF. The CDR3 coding sequence is TGTGCCAGCAGCCATTCCGACAGGGCTAATGAAAAACTGTTTTTT.

This clonotype has a handful of counts. The rearrangement links TRBV7-9 to TRBJ1-1; D is perhaps TRBD1 (5 bases). Germline CDR1 is SEHNR and CDR2 is FQNEAQ (reference sequence). The CDR3 consists of 15 residues. V was shortened by 2 bases and J by 5 bases, with 15 bases between the two germline ends. The chain's CDR3 is CASSLRIEGITEAFF. CDR3 nucleotide sequence: TGTGCCAGCAGCTTAAGGATAGAGGGGATAACTGAAGCTTTCTTT.

This chain joins TRBV20-1 and TRBJ1-1, with D perhaps TRBD1 (5 bases). The CDR3 totals 12 residues. Germline CDR1 reads DFQATT; CDR2 reads SNEGSKA (reference sequence). V shed 6 bases and J shed 1 base, with 9 bases lying between them. The CDR3 nucleotides read TGCAGTGCGCCCAGGGCGAACACTGAAGCTTTCTTT. This translates into CSAPRANTEAFF.

The DNA for the CDR3 is TGTGCCAGCAGCCAAGATATTAGTCAGCCCCAGCATTTT. Amino acid sequence: CASSQDISQPQHF. V gene TRBV3-1 combines with J gene TRBJ1-5; no definite D call. The CDR3 spans 13 residues. From germline, CDR1 is LGHDT and CDR2 YNNKEL (reference sequence). V was cut by 0 bases and J by 6 bases, with 6 bases left in between.

Only a few counts were recorded for this clonotype. The chain has TRBV11-2 and TRBJ2-1, with 10 bases fitting TRBD2. V was pared by 7 bases and J by 4 bases, with 1 base of the junction left unmatched. CDR1 is SGHAT, CDR2 FQNNGV, per germline. CDR3 length: 13 amino acids. The CDR3 DNA follows: TGTGCCAGCAAAGCGGGAGGGTACAATGAGCAGTTCTTC. Protein sequence: CASKAGGYNEQFF. The variable domain in full, with the rest retrieved from reference TRBV11-2 and TRBJ2-1, is EAGVAQSPRYKIIEKRQSVAFWCNPISGHATLYWYQQILGQGPKLLIQFQNNGVVDDSQLPKDRFSAERLKGVDSTLKIQPAKLEDSAVYLCASKAGGYNEQFFGPGTRLTVL.

The table lists this clonotype with a few counts. The chain couples TRBV3-2 to TRBJ1-1; the table's D call TRBD1 went unverified against the DNA. TRBV3-2 is tagged as a pseudogene. The CDR3 is 18 residues long. The CDR3 is CASSPGQGGIEKNTEAFF. The DNA for the CDR3 is TGTGCCAGCAGCCCCGGACAGGGGGGGATAGAAAAGAACACTGAAGCTTTCTTT.

The CDR3 DNA sequence: TGCAGCGTTGAAAAAGGGGCTAGCGGGCTATCCTACAATGAGCAGTTCTTC. Its translation is CSVEKGASGLSYNEQFF. The rearrangement uses TRBV29-1 and TRBJ2-1; 8 bases are shared with TRBD2. After removal of 2 bases from V and 1 base from J, the junction contained 10 bases not matched to a gene. The CDR3 has 17 residues. The germline gives CDR1 SQVTM, CDR2 ANQGSEA.

This clonotype was seen a few times. This sequence joins TRBV20-1 and TRBJ2-1; 9 nucleotides line up with TRBD2. V was clipped by 7 bases and J by 4 bases; unmatched bases: 14. This CDR3 is built from 16 residues. In germline, CDR1 is DFQATT, CDR2 SNEGSKA (reference sequence). The CDR3 loop is CSVKSLSGSIYNEQFF. The CDR3 DNA reads as TGCAGTGTTAAGTCCCTTAGCGGGAGTATTTACAATGAGCAGTTCTTC.

The sample holds a few counts of this clonotype. V gene TRBV5-1 combines with J gene TRBJ2-2; the D is unclear. The CDR3 totals 13 residues. The germline CDR1 and CDR2 sequences are SGHRS and YFSETQ. V lost 2 bases to trimming and J lost 2 bases, with 4 bases between them. The CDR3 coding sequence is TGCGCCAGCAGCTTTCGTAACACCGGGGAGCTGTTTTTT. Translating gives CASSFRNTGELFF. The variable domain in full, with the rest retrieved from reference TRBV5-1 and TRBJ2-2, is KAGVTQTPRYLIKTRGQQVTLSCSPISGHRSVSWYQQTPGQGLQFLFEYFSETQRNKGNFPGRFSGRQFSNSRSEMNVSTLELGDSALYLCASSFRNTGELFFGEGSRLTVL.

This clonotype has only a few counts. This chain uses TRBV20-1 with TRBJ2-3, with 8 bases that match TRBD2. Germline trimming cut 6 bases from V and 1 base from J; bases unmatched to any gene: 12. The CDR3 spans 16 residues. Germline V gene data show CDR1 as DFQATT and CDR2 as SNEGSKA (reference sequence). For the CDR3, the DNA is TGCAGTGCAACCGACCCCAGCGGGAGCGGCACAGATACGCAGTATTTT. The encoded protein is CSATDPSGSGTDTQYF.

The sample holds a few counts of this clonotype. The chain combines TRBV5-1 with TRBJ1-2, with D perhaps matching TRBD1 (6 bases). The CDR3 consists of 15 residues. The V and J ends lost 7 bases and 1 base respectively, with 17 bases between them. CDR1 and CDR2 from the germline V gene are SGHRS and YFSETQ. CDR3 protein: CASDAGTLNNYGYTF. DNA for the CDR3: TGCGCCAGCGACGCCGGGACACTCAATAACTATGGCTACACCTTC.

The chain uses TRBV18 and TRBJ2-1; tentative D call: TRBD2 (5 bases). The germline V gene encodes CDR1 KGHSH and CDR2 LQKENI. The CDR3 length is 12 residues. V lost 4 bases and J lost 7, with 8 bases in between. The CDR3 loop is CASSRERNEQFF. The CDR3 bases are TGTGCCAGCTCACGGGAGCGGAATGAGCAGTTCTTC.

This clonotype showed up just a few times. The genes are TRBV29-1 and TRBJ1-5; TRBD1 aligns across 7 bases. Germline assignment: CDR1 SQVTM and CDR2 ANQGSEA. CDR3 length: 14 amino acids. After removal of 8 bases from V and 2 bases from J, the junction contained 9 bases not matched to a gene. The CDR3, as DNA: TGCAGCTTGGGGCATAGGGGGCGCAATCAGCCCCAGCATTTT. Translation: CSLGHRGRNQPQHF.

A note on this clonotype: Its ends do not fully match the called genes, so a read error is possible. The rearrangement links TRBV7-9 to TRBJ2-1; the match to TRBD2 covers 10 bases. CDR3 length: 16 amino acids. The V gene's germline CDR1 is SEHNR and CDR2 FQNEAQ (reference sequence). CDR3 nucleotide sequence: TGTGCCAGCAGCTCTAATCTAGCGGGAGAATACAGTGAGCAGTTCTTC. Its translation: CASSSNLAGEYSEQFF.

The rearrangement uses TRBV19 and TRBJ1-5, with D perhaps matching TRBD1 (6 bases). CDR3 length equals 13 residues. Germline assignment: CDR1 LNHDA and CDR2 SQIVND (reference sequence). Trimming took 4 bases from V and 7 from J, leaving 11 bases between them. The CDR3 nucleotides read TGTGCCAGTAGTAGCAACAGGGTACAGCCCCAGCATTTT. It is translated as CASSSNRVQPQHF. The full variable domain, in which reference TRBV19 and TRBJ1-5 provide the parts outside the CDR3, is DGGITQSPKYLFRKEGQNVTLSCEQNLNHDAMYWYRQDPGQGLRLIYYSQIVNDFQKGDIAEGYSVSREKKESFPLTVTSAQKNPTAFYLCASSSNRVQPQHFGDGTRLSIL.

This chain uses TRBV7-3 with TRBJ2-1; 10 bases are shared with TRBD2. Germline values: CDR1 SGHTA, CDR2 FQGTGA. The J segment lost 1 base and the V segment lost 2 bases, leaving 5 bases of the junction unmatched. This CDR3 contains 17 residues. In nucleotides, the CDR3 is TGTGCCAGCAGCTTATGGACTAGCGGTACATCCTACAATGAGCAGTTCTTC. As protein: CASSLWTSGTSYNEQFF. The full variable domain, with the rest looked up from reference TRBV7-3 and TRBJ2-1, is GAGVSQTPSNKVTEKGKYVELRCDPISGHTALYWYRQSLGQGPEFLIYFQGTGAADDSGLPNDRFFAVRPEGSVSTLKIQRTERGDSAVYLCASSLWTSGTSYNEQFFGPGTRLTVL.

The genes are TRBV9 and TRBJ2-3; 12 bases map to TRBD2. The germline V gene encodes CDR1 SGDLS and CDR2 YYNGEE. The ends lost 0 bases at V and 2 bases at J; junction bases unmatched: 4. This CDR3 region has 17 residues. This CDR3 is CASSVGTSGTSTDTQYF. In DNA, the CDR3 is TGTGCCAGCAGCGTAGGGACTAGCGGGACCTCCACAGATACGCAGTATTTT. Complete variable domain (other parts from reference TRBV9 and TRBJ2-3): DSGVTQTPKHLITATGQRVTLRCSPRSGDLSVYWYQQSLDQGLQFLIQYYNGEERAKGNILERFSAQQFPDLHSELNLSSLELGDSALYFCASSVGTSGTSTDTQYFGPGTRLTVL.

This sequence joins TRBV29-1 and TRBJ2-5; 7 bases fit TRBD1. Germline CDR1 reads SQVTM; CDR2 reads ANQGSEA. The V segment lost 6 bases and the J segment 4 bases; nucleotides outside the gene matches: 5. The CDR3 covers 12 residues. CDR3 in amino acids: CSVAQGRETQYF. In nucleotides, the CDR3 is TGCAGCGTAGCACAGGGGAGAGAGACCCAGTACTTC.

The chain has TRBV2 and TRBJ2-3; TRBD1 agrees at 8 bases. The CDR3 contains 14 residues. The V gene end was trimmed by 10 bases and the J gene end by 2 bases; junction bases not matched to a gene: 8. From germline, CDR1 is SNHLY and CDR2 FYNNEI. The CDR3 here is CATQGQGHTDTQYF. As DNA, the CDR3 is TGTGCCACCCAAGGACAGGGCCACACAGATACGCAGTATTTT.

The rearrangement links TRBV7-9 to TRBJ1-5; D might be TRBD1 (5 bases). Trimming removed 10 bases at V and 5 bases at J, with 12 bases between. This CDR3 has 12 residues. CDR1 SEHNR and CDR2 FQNEAQ come from the germline V gene (reference sequence). The CDR3 is CATWDGYQPQHF. The CDR3 region has the DNA TGTGCCACCTGGGACGGGTATCAGCCCCAGCATTTT.

The DNA of the CDR3 is TGCGCCAGCAGCTTGGCCGGACAGGGGGGCCCCTACAATGAGCAGTTCTTC. This codes for CASSLAGQGGPYNEQFF. The chain is built from TRBV5-1 and TRBJ2-1; 10 nucleotides line up with TRBD1. Germline assignment: CDR1 SGHRS and CDR2 YFSETQ. After removal of 0 bases from V and 2 bases from J, the junction contained 5 bases not matched to a gene. The CDR3 length is 17 residues.

V and J are TRBV2 and TRBJ2-1, with 10 positions matching TRBD1. With V trimmed by 9 bases and J by 1 base, 6 bases remained unmatched. CDR3 length equals 15 residues. From germline, CDR1 is SNHLY and CDR2 FYNNEI. CDR3 in amino acids: CASPGQGVSYNEQFF. The CDR3 DNA reads TGTGCCAGTCCAGGACAGGGGGTATCCTACAATGAGCAGTTCTTC.

The chain is built from TRBV6-5 and TRBJ1-4, with no clear D. The CDR3 consists of 14 residues. Germline values: CDR1 MNHEY, CDR2 SVGAGI. The V gene lost 2 bases and the J gene lost 8 bases, with 12 bases spanning the gap. The CDR3 protein is CASSYEQFREKLFF. The CDR3 bases are TGTGCCAGCAGTTACGAACAGTTCCGCGAAAAACTGTTTTTT.

Only a few counts were recorded for this clonotype. The chain couples TRBV20-1 to TRBJ1-1; unclear D gene. V was clipped by 1 base and J by 4 bases, with 22 bases between them. The CDR3 has 17 amino acids. From germline, CDR1 is DFQATT and CDR2 SNEGSKA (reference sequence). CDR3 sequence: CSARVEHGLYDGTEAFF. CDR3 DNA sequence: TGCAGTGCTAGAGTGGAGCACGGACTGTACGATGGCACTGAAGCTTTCTTT.

This clonotype showed up many times. The chain is built from TRBV12-3 or TRBV12-4 and TRBJ2-1, with D maybe TRBD2 (5 bases). The CDR3 is 15 amino acids. V lost 5 bases, J lost 8 bases, and 19 bases lay in between. CDR3 in DNA: TGTGCCAGCAGTCCCCACCTGGCCTTCGGGGATGAGCAGTTCTTC. Translation: CASSPHLAFGDEQFF.

This clonotype was found a few times. The V and J genes are TRBV5-1 and TRBJ1-1, with 10 bases that match TRBD1. The V segment lost 4 bases and the J segment 0 bases; nucleotides outside the gene matches: 6. Germline V gene sequence: CDR1 SGHRS, CDR2 YFSETQ. The CDR3 spans 16 residues. CDR3 sequence (DNA): TGCGCCAGCAGCCCCGGGACAGGGGACGTGAACACTGAAGCTTTCTTT. It yields the protein CASSPGTGDVNTEAFF.

This sequence joins TRBV30 and TRBJ1-2, with D unclear. Trimming stripped 3 bases from V and 8 bases from J, with 16 bases between. The CDR3 extends over 13 amino acids. Germline V gene lookup returns CDR1 GTSNPN and CDR2 SVGIG (reference sequence). This CDR3 is CAWSPDSLGGYTF. CDR3 coding DNA: TGTGCCTGGAGCCCTGACTCCTTGGGCGGCTACACCTTC.

V is TRBV12-3 or TRBV12-4 and J is TRBJ1-2; D is unresolved. The CDR3 runs 14 residues. Trimming removed 3 bases from V and 8 bases from J, with 16 bases in between. The CDR3 sequence: CASSFDRGTSGYTF. The CDR3 DNA reads TGTGCCAGCAGTTTCGATCGGGGAACGAGCGGCTACACCTTC.

This clonotype was counted many times. This chain uses TRBV12-3 or TRBV12-4 with TRBJ2-5; no definite D call. This CDR3 comprises 11 residues. V was shortened by 3 bases and J by 5 bases, with 4 bases between the two germline ends. CDR3: CASSFLETQYF. In nucleotides, the CDR3 is TGTGCCAGCAGTTTTCTGGAGACCCAGTACTTC.